This T cell receptor beta chain was identified during a study of T cell changes during pregnancy in multiple sclerosis (dated by TCRdb to the late 2010s). Regarding the study in general: In women with multiple sclerosis, the researchers looked at how the T cell repertoire shifted as pregnancy progressed.

Library preparation was by the immunoSEQ multiplex PCR assay. As stored in TCRdb, this immuneACCESS dataset retains in-frame rearrangements with V and J assigned. A fraction of the clones does not appear; measured against another copy, unresolved V genes explain less than half of the discrepancy, and the remainder lacks a known reason. For this sample there are about 80,000 clones; under 95% appear just once. Roughly 1.4% of the sample is in the top ten clones. Deletion took 5 bases off V and 2 bases off J, with a span of 9 bases between the germline ends. The CDR3 sequence holds 13 residues, the cysteine and phenylalanine included. Only CDR3 DNA is held: 39 bases, read in frame from base 1. From a lookup of the germline V gene, CDR1 and CDR2 are MGHRA and YSYEKL. Points on this clone: What this receptor recognizes is not known. Within one base of it there is no much larger clone, and no base qualities were kept.

Recombination linked TRBV4-1 to TRBJ2-5, with an unclear D gene assignment. The clonotype originates from a female donor with multiple sclerosis, enrolled in a pregnancy study. The sequenced sample was peripheral blood, obtained before pregnancy. The sequence in DNA is TGCGCCAGCAGCGCTAGATTACAAGAGACCCAGTACTTC. This codes for CASSARLQETQYF.